This is a list of T cell receptor beta chains from one sample in a study of cytotoxic CD8 clonotypes in ibrutinib-treated CLL. Method: immunoSEQ multiplex PCR; TCRdb's copy keeps in-frame clones and lacks some. This sample has some 14,000 clones, with roughly 70% found just once. The material sequenced was PBMCs, taken before ibrutinib treatment. The receptors here all came from a human donor with chronic lymphocytic leukemia. Each CDR3 is given with its conserved first and last residue. The D gene is left open where the match is weak. The size of a clone is reported for some rows only, either as once, few or many, or as a class for expanded clones.

CDR3 DNA	CDR3 protein	clone size	D gene	V gene	J gene
TGTGCCAGCAGCCTCCCCGGGACTAGCGGTCAAGAGACCCAGTACTTC	CASSLPGTSGQETQYF	-	TRBD2	TRBV4-2	TRBJ2-5
TGTGCCAGCAGCAGGGGACTAGCGGGAGTGGAGACCCAGTACTTC	CASSRGLAGVETQYF	-	TRBD2	TRBV5-8	TRBJ2-5
TGTGCCAGCAGCTTAGTGGGGGAGAACCAAGAGACCCAGTACTTC	CASSLVGENQETQYF	-	-	TRBV7-6	TRBJ2-5
TGTGCCAGCAGTTACACTCCGCGGGCCGGGGAGCTGTTTTTT	CASSYTPRAGELFF	-	-	TRBV6-5	TRBJ2-2
TGCAGCGTCCAGGGGGCCGGTCAGCCCCAGCATTTT	CSVQGAGQPQHF	few	TRBD1	TRBV29-1	TRBJ1-5
TGCGCCAGCAGCCCCGGCCGGGGCCCTAATGAAAAACTGTTTTTT	CASSPGRGPNEKLFF	-	-	TRBV5-1	TRBJ1-4
TGTGCCAGCACCCCAACTAATGAAAAACTGTTTTTT	CASTPTNEKLFF	-	-	TRBV28	TRBJ1-4
TGTGCCAGCACCAAAACCGGGGGGGGAGAGACCCAGTACTTC	CASTKTGGGETQYF	-	TRBD2	TRBV7-2	TRBJ2-5
TGTGCCAGCAGCACCCGGACAGGGGGGGCCGGGGAGCTGTTTTTT	CASSTRTGGAGELFF	-	TRBD1	TRBV7-3	TRBJ2-2
TGTGCCAGCAGCCCAGGACAGGGGGGAAAACTGTTTTTT	CASSPGQGGKLFF	-	TRBD1	TRBV7-2	TRBJ1-4
TGTGCCACCTATAGCGGGGGGAGTGTCACCGGGGAGCTGTTTTTT	CATYSGGSVTGELFF	-	TRBD2	TRBV5-4	TRBJ2-2
TGTGCCAGCAGTTCAGGGGACAGGGACAAGAACTACGAGCAGTACTTC	CASSSGDRDKNYEQYF	-	TRBD1	TRBV28	TRBJ2-7
TGTGCCAGCAGTTACGGGACACCTAGCACAGATACGCAGTATTTT	CASSYGTPSTDTQYF	-	-	TRBV6-9	TRBJ2-3
TGTGCCTGGAGCTCACAGGCTCGGGCTGAAGCTTTCTTT	CAWSSQARAEAFF	-	-	TRBV30	TRBJ1-1
TGTGCCATCAGGGGACTAGCGGGAGACTCCTACGAGCAGTACTTC	CAIRGLAGDSYEQYF	-	TRBD2	TRBV10-3	TRBJ2-7
TGTGCCAGCAGCTTAGTACTAGCGGGAGGGCTGAACACCGGGGAGCTGTTTTTT	CASSLVLAGGLNTGELFF	once	TRBD2	TRBV7-2	TRBJ2-2
TGTGCCAGCAGGGTAGCGGACTCCTACACAGATACGCAGTATTTT	CASRVADSYTDTQYF	once	-	TRBV2	TRBJ2-3
TGTGCCAGCAGCCCAGGGGGGACAGGGTCCCTCTACGAGCAGTACTTC	CASSPGGTGSLYEQYF	few	TRBD1	TRBV5-4	TRBJ2-7
TGCGCCAGCAGCTTGGCTGTGCCGCATGAAAAACTGTTTTTT	CASSLAVPHEKLFF	-	-	TRBV5-1	TRBJ1-4
TGTGCCAGCAGCCCGGGACAGCTGAATGAAAAACTGTTTTTT	CASSPGQLNEKLFF	-	TRBD1	TRBV28	TRBJ1-4